The 32 T cell receptor beta chains below all came from one sample that was sequenced in a study of blood T cell repertoires in COVID-19 (TCRdb year 2020). Receptors were amplified or captured by the immunoSEQ multiplex PCR assay. This immuneACCESS table, as held by TCRdb, lists in-frame sequences with V and J called but not all clones. Of the missing ones, under half trace to an unresolved V gene in checked studies; the others have no known cause. The table for this sample lists 70,000 to 95,000 clones; about 91% of them were counted only once. Together, the top ten hold approximately 5% of the sample. Sequencing was done on a sample of peripheral blood. Receptors were obtained from a woman of 80 years or more with acute or convalescent COVID-19.

This rearrangement joins TRBV11-2 to TRBJ1-2, with D perhaps TRBD1 (6 bases). The CDR3 loop spans 14 amino acids. The V gene lost 4 bases and the J gene lost 4 bases, with 13 bases spanning the gap. Germline CDR1 and CDR2: SGHAT and FQNNGV. CDR3 DNA sequence: TGTGCCAGCAGCTCGGACAGTTTACTCTATGGCTACACCTTC. Its protein is CASSSDSLLYGYTF.

This chain joins TRBV2 and TRBJ2-2; 13 bases match TRBD2. CDR1 and CDR2 from the germline V gene are SNHLY and FYNNEI. V was pared by 9 bases and J by 5 bases, with 6 bases of the junction left unmatched. The CDR3 totals 15 residues. CDR3 amino acids: CASTLAGGPTGELFF. The CDR3 coding sequence is TGTGCCAGTACACTAGCGGGAGGGCCGACCGGGGAGCTGTTTTTT. Based on the CDR3 plus reference TRBV2 and TRBJ2-2, the full variable domain is EPEVTQTPSHQVTQMGQEVILRCVPISNHLYFYWYRQILGQKVEFLVSFYNNEISEKSEIFDDQFSVERPDGSNFTLKIRSTKLEDSAMYFCASTLAGGPTGELFFGEGSRLTVL.

The chain carries TRBV23-1 and TRBJ2-4; TRBD1 matches at 9 bases. TRBV23-1 is placed among ORFs of uncertain function. The V segment lost 3 bases and the J segment 5 bases; nucleotides outside the gene matches: 5. The CDR3 is made up of 15 amino acids. CDR3 coding DNA: TGCGCCAGCAGTCATCGCGACAGGGGGGAAAACATTCAGTACTTC. Translating it yields CASSHRDRGENIQYF.

This sequence joins TRBV7-8 and TRBJ2-2, with TRBD1 identical over 11 bases. The CDR3 totals 15 residues. After removal of 5 bases from V and 7 bases from J, the junction contained 6 bases not matched to a gene. The germline V gene encodes CDR1 SGHVS and CDR2 FQNEAQ. CDR3 nucleotide sequence: TGTGCCAGCAGCCCTGGACAGGGGGCAGGCGGGGAGCTGTTTTTT. As protein: CASSPGQGAGGELFF.

For this clone: Additional DNA sequences in this sample encode the identical CDR3. The J gene is TRBJ1-3, the V gene TRBV6-1, with D uncertain. Trimming stripped 3 bases from V and 0 bases from J, with 6 bases between. Looked up from germline, CDR1 is MNHNS and CDR2 is SASEGT. The CDR3 covers 14 residues. The CDR3, as DNA: TGTGCCAGCAGTGACGGAGTCTCTGGAAACACCATATATTTT. This codes for CASSDGVSGNTIYF.

The genes are TRBV6-5 and TRBJ1-6; 12 bases are shared with TRBD1. The CDR3 sequence is 15 residues long. After removal of 6 bases from V and 9 bases from J, the junction contained 6 bases not matched to a gene. Looked up from germline, CDR1 is MNHEY and CDR2 is SVGAGI. In nucleotides, the CDR3 is TGTGCCAGCAGAGTGGGACAGGGGGCATTTTCACCCCTCCACTTT. Translation gives CASRVGQGAFSPLHF.

This rearrangement joins TRBV19 to TRBJ1-2, with TRBD1 identical over 8 bases. The CDR3 runs to 16 residues. CDR1 is LNHDA, CDR2 SQIVND, per germline (reference sequence). The J segment lost 3 bases and the V segment lost 0 bases, leaving 6 bases of the junction unmatched. CDR3: CASSIDLGQGYYGYTF. In nucleotides, the CDR3 is TGTGCCAGTAGTATAGATCTCGGACAGGGATACTATGGCTACACCTTC.

The gene calls are TRBV5-1 and TRBJ2-2, with 7 bases matching TRBD1. The V and J ends lost 7 bases and 2 bases, in that order; junction bases with no gene match: 8. The germline V gene has CDR1 SGHRS and CDR2 YFSETQ. The CDR3 runs to 15 residues. The CDR3 DNA reads TGCGCCAGCCGGACCGGGACAGTAAACACCGGGGAGCTGTTTTTT. Amino acid sequence: CASRTGTVNTGELFF.

J is TRBJ1-4 and V is TRBV5-3; 9 bases agree with TRBD1. TRBV5-3 is an ORF, and what it does is uncertain. V lost 0 bases to trimming and J lost 7 bases; unmatched junction nucleotides: 7. The CDR3 contains 16 residues. The DNA of the CDR3 is TGTGCCAGAAGCTTGGCGTCGGGACAGGGTAGTGAAAAACTGTTTTTT. Its translation is CARSLASGQGSEKLFF.

The V gene is TRBV6-2 or TRBV6-3, the J gene TRBJ1-1; D unclear. The V gene's germline CDR1 is MNHEY and CDR2 SVGEGT. The CDR3 loop spans 15 amino acids. V lost 0 bases, J lost 6 bases, and 14 bases lay in between. CDR3: CASSYSNSGFSEAFF. The CDR3 region has the DNA TGTGCCAGCAGTTACTCGAATTCGGGGTTCTCTGAAGCTTTCTTT.

The chain links TRBV7-9 to TRBJ1-1, with D perhaps matching TRBD1 (5 bases). Per the germline V gene, CDR1 is SEHNR and CDR2 is FQNEAQ (reference sequence). V gave up 1 base and J gave up 5 bases, with 17 bases separating them. The CDR3 is made up of 16 amino acids. CDR3 DNA sequence: TGTGCCAGCAGCTTAGGGCAGGGTATTGCAAAAACTGAAGCTTTCTTT. Its protein is CASSLGQGIAKTEAFF.

CDR3 in amino acids: CASSLGEYTDTQYF. CDR3 sequence (DNA): TGTGCCAGCAGCTTAGGAGAGTACACAGATACGCAGTATTTT. The chain joins TRBV7-9 to TRBJ2-3, with D hard to call. This CDR3 comprises 14 residues. V was clipped by 1 base and J by 2 bases, with 7 bases between them. Germline lookup yields CDR1 SEHNR and CDR2 FQNEAQ (reference sequence).

The chain recombines TRBV30 with TRBJ2-7; the match to TRBD1 covers 7 bases. The CDR3 runs 13 residues. V lost 4 bases to trimming and J lost 2 bases; unmatched junction nucleotides: 5. Germline lookup yields CDR1 GTSNPN and CDR2 SVGIG (reference sequence). As DNA, the CDR3 is TGTGCCTGGAACCGGGACAGAACCTACGAGCAGTACTTC. It yields the protein CAWNRDRTYEQYF.

The chain employs TRBV5-1 and TRBJ2-7; TRBD1 aligns across 8 bases. V lost 4 bases and J lost 2; bases outside the gene matches: 8. The CDR3 has 15 residues. The V gene's germline CDR1 is SGHRS and CDR2 YFSETQ. CDR3 sequence reads: CASSAGTGAPYEQYF. The DNA for the CDR3 is TGCGCCAGCAGCGCCGGGACAGGCGCACCCTACGAGCAGTACTTC.

V usage is TRBV7-3 and J usage is TRBJ2-1; 9 nucleotides line up with TRBD2. The CDR3 is 14 amino acids. CDR1 and CDR2 (germline): SGHTA, FQGTGA. V shed 2 bases, J shed 6 bases, and the junction held 2 bases outside the gene matches. The CDR3 coding sequence is TGTGCCAGCAGCTTAGCGGGAGGGCCCAATGAGCAGTTCTTC. This translates into CASSLAGGPNEQFF.

The rearrangement joins TRBV24-1 to TRBJ1-3; D perhaps matches TRBD1 (5 bases). CDR1 and CDR2 from the germline V gene are KGHDR and SFDVKD. CDR3 size: 14 residues. Deletions cut 4 bases from V and 4 bases from J, with 10 bases between. In nucleotides, the CDR3 is TGTGCCACCAGTGACCCGACAGACGGAAACACCATATATTTT. It is translated as CATSDPTDGNTIYF.

The J gene is TRBJ2-7, the V gene TRBV21-1; the table's D call TRBD1 went unverified against the DNA. TRBV21-1 is designated a pseudogene. The CDR3 length is 17 residues. The CDR3 sequence: CASSKEGQGDGPYEQYF. The CDR3 coding sequence is TGTGCCAGCAGCAAAGAGGGACAAGGGGACGGACCCTACGAGCAGTACTTC.

This chain joins TRBV5-1 and TRBJ2-1; TRBD2 matches 8 bases. J was trimmed by 4 bases and V by 1 base; bases with no gene match: 4. CDR1 and CDR2 from the germline V gene are SGHRS and YFSETQ. The CDR3 extends over 15 amino acids. The CDR3 region has the DNA TGCGCCAGCAGCTTGAGCGGGGGAACGTACAATGAGCAGTTCTTC. Residues: CASSLSGGTYNEQFF.

Only a few counts were recorded for this clone. The V gene is TRBV30, the J gene TRBJ1-6; D is perhaps TRBD1 (5 bases). Germline V gene lookup returns CDR1 GTSNPN and CDR2 SVGIG (reference sequence). V lost 5 bases and J lost 7, with 15 bases in between. The CDR3 is 14 residues long. CDR3 in amino acids: CAWGTGLLNSPLHF. The CDR3 DNA is TGTGCCTGGGGAACGGGACTGTTGAATTCACCCCTCCACTTT.

V and J are TRBV9 and TRBJ1-6; D might be TRBD1 (5 bases). V dropped 0 bases and J dropped 5 bases, with 9 bases sitting between them. CDR1 is SGDLS, CDR2 YYNGEE, per germline. The CDR3 is 15 residues long. As DNA, the CDR3 is TGTGCCAGCAGCGTAGTCGGGACTGATAATTCACCCCTCCACTTT. It yields the protein CASSVVGTDNSPLHF.

This sequence joins TRBV3-1 (or the pseudogene TRBV3-2) and TRBJ1-6; D is unclear. The CDR3 is made up of 15 amino acids. V shed 4 bases and J shed 4 bases, with 11 bases lying between them. Germline CDR1 LGHDT, CDR2 YNNKEL (reference sequence). CDR3 amino acids: CASSLRSPYNSPLHF. The CDR3 DNA reads as TGTGCCAGCAGCCTCCGGAGTCCTTATAATTCACCCCTCCACTTT.

This sequence joins TRBV2 and TRBJ1-1, with D possibly TRBD1 on 6 matching bases. V was pared by 2 bases and J by 4 bases, with 20 bases between. This CDR3 is 17 amino acids long. Germline V gene data show CDR1 as SNHLY and CDR2 as FYNNEI. As DNA, the CDR3 is TGTGCCAGCAGTGAATTCAGGGGTAGATTAGTCGGCACTGAAGCTTTCTTT. This gives the protein CASSEFRGRLVGTEAFF.

The rearrangement uses TRBV6-2 or TRBV6-3 and TRBJ2-5; no clear D. The CDR3 length is 13 residues. Trimming cost V 5 bases and J 5 bases, with 12 bases left between them. Looked up from germline, CDR1 is MNHEY and CDR2 is SVGEGT. The CDR3 DNA reads as TGTGCCAGCAGTCAAGACTCCCTGGAGACCCAGTACTTC. This codes for CASSQDSLETQYF.

The rearrangement links TRBV20-1 to TRBJ2-1; possible D gene TRBD2, 6 bases. The V end was cut by 3 bases, the J end by 6 bases, with 18 bases between. The CDR3 extends over 15 amino acids. Germline values: CDR1 DFQATT, CDR2 SNEGSKA (reference sequence). DNA for the CDR3: TGCAGTGCTAGTTTATGGGAGGAGGGGTCCAATGAGCAGTTCTTC. Protein sequence: CSASLWEEGSNEQFF.

The chain links TRBV30 to TRBJ2-5, with D hard to call. The germline CDR1 and CDR2 sequences are GTSNPN and SVGIG (reference sequence). Trimming took off 0 bases at V and 1 base at J, with 12 bases between the two ends. The CDR3 has 15 amino acids. The CDR3 is CAWSVTARVQETQYF. The CDR3 region has the DNA TGTGCCTGGAGTGTCACTGCCCGAGTCCAAGAGACCCAGTACTTC. Full variable domain (outside the CDR3, taken from reference TRBV30 and TRBJ2-5): SQTIHQWPATLVQPVGSPLSLECTVEGTSNPNLYWYRQAAGRGLQLLFYSVGIGQISSEVPQNLSASRPQDRQFILSSKKLLLSDSGFYLCAWSVTARVQETQYFGPGTRLLVL.

The chain uses TRBV19 and TRBJ2-5; TRBD1 matches at 9 bases. V shed 1 base and J 1 base; nucleotides not matched to a gene: 1. This CDR3 is built from 15 residues. The germline V gene has CDR1 LNHDA and CDR2 SQIVND (reference sequence). The CDR3 region has the DNA TGTGCCAGTAGTATAGGGACAGGGGTCCAAGAGACCCAGTACTTC. It specifies CASSIGTGVQETQYF.

The genes are TRBV14 and TRBJ1-1, with D tentatively TRBD1 (5 bases). Germline assignment: CDR1 SGHDN and CDR2 FVKESK. The V end was cut by 2 bases, the J end by 8 bases, with 15 bases between. The CDR3 extends over 14 amino acids. The CDR3 region has the DNA TGTGCCAGCAGCCAATGGGTTAGCGGGGCCGAAGCTTTCTTT. Translation: CASSQWVSGAEAFF.

CDR3 nucleotide sequence: TGTGCCAGCAGCCGGGACAGACGGAATGCTGGCTACACCTTC. It translates to CASSRDRRNAGYTF. J is TRBJ1-2 and V is TRBV5-4, with 7 positions matching TRBD1. The germline CDR1 and CDR2 sequences are SGHNT and YYREEE (reference sequence). V shed 4 bases, J shed 7 bases, and the junction held 10 bases outside the gene matches. This CDR3 has 14 residues.

This clone was detected a few times. This rearrangement joins TRBV13 to TRBJ2-5, with 11 nucleotides matching TRBD2. Looked up from germline, CDR1 is PRHDT and CDR2 is FYEKMQ (reference sequence). The CDR3 loop spans 15 amino acids. Trimming removed 4 bases from V and 2 bases from J; junction bases left unmatched: 3. The CDR3 DNA is TGTGCCAGCAGCTCGGGACTAGCGGCACAAGAGACCCAGTACTTC. Translation gives CASSSGLAAQETQYF.

This clone has only one observation. The rearrangement links TRBV20-1 to TRBJ2-7; D might be TRBD2 (6 bases). The CDR3 has 12 residues. Germline loops: CDR1 DFQATT, CDR2 SNEGSKA (reference sequence). The V gene lost 3 bases and the J gene lost 2 bases, with 8 bases spanning the gap. CDR3 DNA: TGCAGTGCTAGTGCTAGCGCCTACGAGCAGTACTTC. This codes for CSASASAYEQYF.

This sequence joins TRBV7-2 and TRBJ1-2, with D maybe TRBD1 (5 bases). CDR3 length: 14 residues. Trimming removed 5 bases at V and 4 bases at J, with 14 bases between. CDR1 is SGHTA and CDR2 is FQGNSA in the germline V gene. This CDR3 reads CASSGHGGRYGYTF. The CDR3 region has the DNA TGTGCCAGCAGCGGTCACGGGGGTCGCTATGGCTACACCTTC.

This chain links TRBV19 with TRBJ2-5, with TRBD1 matching 11 bases. The CDR3 loop spans 15 amino acids. J lost 5 bases, V lost 5 bases, and 7 bases had no gene match. CDR1 and CDR2 (germline): LNHDA, SQIVND (reference sequence). CDR3 protein: CASSPRTGGSETQYF. The CDR3 DNA is TGTGCCAGTAGTCCCCGGACAGGGGGCTCGGAGACCCAGTACTTC.